This T cell receptor (beta chain) was obtained from a study of T-cell reconstitution after alpha-beta-depleted transplantation in children. This CDR3 has 13 residues. The V gene's germline CDR1 is MNHNY and CDR2 SVGAGI (reference sequence). The V end lost 2 bases, the J end lost 4 bases, and 8 bases lay between the germline ends. Researchers prepared the TCRbeta library using unique molecular identifiers, the study reports. TCRdb used MiXCR to reprocess the PCR reads, holding one entry per CDR3 protein. The table shows around 490,000 distinct CDR3 sequences, with about 10% occurring only once. Study-level results: T-cell numbers and diversity, one year after transplant, stemmed largely from T cells that were newly produced.

This clonotype was seen ten or more times. What it binds is unknown. This chain connects TRBV6-6 to TRBJ1-2; D call uncertain. Source: PBMCs, mostly from graft donor cells, taken 180 days after TCRalphabeta/CD19-depleted stem cell transplant. The clonotype comes from a female patient aged 2-9 years who had a stem cell transplant for aplastic anemia, so the T cells may come from the graft donor. The chain's CDR3 is CASSYGLSYGYTF. The CDR3 DNA is TGTGCCAGCAGTTACGGCCTTTCCTATGGCTACACCTTC.